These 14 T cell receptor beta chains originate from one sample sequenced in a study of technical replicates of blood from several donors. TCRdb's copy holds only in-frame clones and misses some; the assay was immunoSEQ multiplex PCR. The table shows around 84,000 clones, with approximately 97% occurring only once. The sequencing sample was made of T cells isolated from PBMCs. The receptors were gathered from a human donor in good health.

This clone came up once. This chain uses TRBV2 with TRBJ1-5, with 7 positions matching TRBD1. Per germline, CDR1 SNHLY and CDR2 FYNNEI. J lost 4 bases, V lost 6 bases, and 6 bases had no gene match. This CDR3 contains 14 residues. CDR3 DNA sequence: TGTGCCAGCAGGGGGGACAGCAAGAATCAGCCCCAGCATTTT. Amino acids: CASRGDSKNQPQHF.

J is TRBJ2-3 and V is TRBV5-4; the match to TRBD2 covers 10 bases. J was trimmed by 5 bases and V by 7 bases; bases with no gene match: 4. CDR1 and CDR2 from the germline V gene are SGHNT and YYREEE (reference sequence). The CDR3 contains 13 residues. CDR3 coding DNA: TGTGCCAGCGGGCTAGCGGGAGTAGATACGCAGTATTTT. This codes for CASGLAGVDTQYF.

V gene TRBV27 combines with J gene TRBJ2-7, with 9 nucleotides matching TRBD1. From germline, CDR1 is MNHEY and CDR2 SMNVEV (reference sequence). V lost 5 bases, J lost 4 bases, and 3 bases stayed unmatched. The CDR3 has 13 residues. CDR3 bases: TGTGCCAGCAGTCCTGGGACAGGGTACGAGCAGTACTTC. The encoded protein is CASSPGTGYEQYF.

CDR3 protein: CAWSLGGATGELFF. The CDR3 coding sequence is TGTGCCTGGAGTTTAGGGGGGGCCACCGGGGAGCTGTTTTTT. The chain uses TRBV30 and TRBJ2-2; maybe TRBD2 (7 bases). The CDR3 totals 14 residues. With 2 bases removed from V and 4 bases from J, the gap between germline ends came to 11 bases. Germline V lookup: CDR1 GTSNPN, CDR2 SVGIG (reference sequence).

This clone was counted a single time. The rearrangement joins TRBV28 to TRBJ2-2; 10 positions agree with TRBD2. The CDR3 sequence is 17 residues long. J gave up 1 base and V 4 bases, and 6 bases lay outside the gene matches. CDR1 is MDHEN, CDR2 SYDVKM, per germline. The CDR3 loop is CASSYNLAGVNTGELFF. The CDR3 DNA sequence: TGTGCCAGCAGTTACAATCTAGCGGGAGTGAACACCGGGGAGCTGTTTTTT.

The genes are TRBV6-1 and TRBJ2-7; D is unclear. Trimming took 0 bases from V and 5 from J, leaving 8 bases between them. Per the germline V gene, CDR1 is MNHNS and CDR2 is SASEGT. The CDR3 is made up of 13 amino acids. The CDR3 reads CASSEASPHEQYF. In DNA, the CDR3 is TGTGCCAGCAGTGAAGCGAGCCCCCACGAGCAGTACTTC.

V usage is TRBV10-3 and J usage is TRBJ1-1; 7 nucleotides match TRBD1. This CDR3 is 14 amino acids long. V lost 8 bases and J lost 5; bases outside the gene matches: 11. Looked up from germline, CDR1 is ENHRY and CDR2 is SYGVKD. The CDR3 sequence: CAIRSRTGWTEAFF. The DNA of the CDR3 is TGTGCCATCCGCAGCAGGACAGGATGGACTGAAGCTTTCTTT.

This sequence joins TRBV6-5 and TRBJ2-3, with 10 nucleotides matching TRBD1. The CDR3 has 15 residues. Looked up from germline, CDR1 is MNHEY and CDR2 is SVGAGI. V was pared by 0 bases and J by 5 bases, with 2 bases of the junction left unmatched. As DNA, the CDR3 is TGTGCCAGCAGTTACTCGGGACAGGGGTTAGATACGCAGTATTTT. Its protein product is CASSYSGQGLDTQYF.

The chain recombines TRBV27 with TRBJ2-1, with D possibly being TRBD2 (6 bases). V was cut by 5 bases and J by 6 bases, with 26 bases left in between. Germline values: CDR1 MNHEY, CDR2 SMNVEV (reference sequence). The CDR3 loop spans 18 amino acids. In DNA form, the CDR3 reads TGTGCCAGCAGTCCGGTCTCCCTGCGGCTAGCGTTGGGCAATGAGCAGTTCTTC. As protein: CASSPVSLRLALGNEQFF.

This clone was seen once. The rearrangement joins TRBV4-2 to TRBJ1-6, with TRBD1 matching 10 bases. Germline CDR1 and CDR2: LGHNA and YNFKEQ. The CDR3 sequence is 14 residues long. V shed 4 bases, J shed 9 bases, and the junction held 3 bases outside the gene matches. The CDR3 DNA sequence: TGTGCCAGCAGCCTCGGACAGGGGGGTTCACCCCTCCACTTT. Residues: CASSLGQGGSPLHF.

The DNA of the CDR3 is TGTGCCAGCACCACCTACAATGAGCAGTTCTTC. Translated, it gives CASTTYNEQFF. This chain links TRBV28 with TRBJ2-1, with D uncertain. CDR3 length: 11 amino acids. The V gene's germline CDR1 is MDHEN and CDR2 SYDVKM. Trimming left V 7 bases short and J 2 bases short, with 3 bases between.

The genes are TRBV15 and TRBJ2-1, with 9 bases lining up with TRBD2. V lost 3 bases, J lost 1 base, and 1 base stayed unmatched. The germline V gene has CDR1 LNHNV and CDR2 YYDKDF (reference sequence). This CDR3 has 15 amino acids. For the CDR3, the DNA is TGTGCCACCAGCAGCCTAGCGGGGTCCTACAATGAGCAGTTCTTC. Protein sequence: CATSSLAGSYNEQFF. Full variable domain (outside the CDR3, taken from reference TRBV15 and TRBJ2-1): DAMVIQNPRYQVTQFGKPVTLSCSQTLNHNVMYWYQQKSSQAPKLLFHYYDKDFNNEADTPDNFQSRRPNTSFCFLDIRSPGLGDTAMYLCATSSLAGSYNEQFFGPGTRLTVL.

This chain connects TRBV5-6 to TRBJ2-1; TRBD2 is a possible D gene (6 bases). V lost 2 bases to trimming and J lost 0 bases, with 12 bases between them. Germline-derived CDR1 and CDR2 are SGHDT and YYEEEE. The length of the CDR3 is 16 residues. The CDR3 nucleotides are TGTGCCAGCAGCTTTATCCCGGGGGACTCCTACAATGAGCAGTTCTTC. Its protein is CASSFIPGDSYNEQFF. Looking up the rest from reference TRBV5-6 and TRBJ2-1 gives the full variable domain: DAGVTQSPTHLIKTRGQQVTLRCSPKSGHDTVSWYQQALGQGPQFIFQYYEEEERQRGNFPDRFSGHQFPNYSSELNVNALLLGDSALYLCASSFIPGDSYNEQFFGPGTRLTVL.

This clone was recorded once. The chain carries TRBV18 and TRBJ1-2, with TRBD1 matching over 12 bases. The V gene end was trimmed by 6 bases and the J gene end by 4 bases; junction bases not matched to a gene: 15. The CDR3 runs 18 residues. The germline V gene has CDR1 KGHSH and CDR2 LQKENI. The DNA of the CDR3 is TGTGCCAGCTCGCTTACCGGGACAGGGGGCGCGACGGCCTATGGCTACACCTTC. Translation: CASSLTGTGGATAYGYTF.